This TCR beta chain was documented in a study of control samples from healthy donors and cancer patients. The data were produced by immunoSEQ multiplex PCR, yet TCRdb's version contains in-frame clones alone and is incomplete. Of about 170,000 clones in the sample, around 95% were seen once. Trimming removed 4 bases from V and 5 bases from J, with 17 bases in between. The CDR3 is made up of 15 amino acids. Germline V gives CDR1 KGHSH, CDR2 LQKENI. The TCR comes from an older woman in good health. The chain has TRBV18 and TRBJ1-1; D possibly corresponds to TRBD1 (6 bases). The sequencing sample was made of blood. In nucleotides, the CDR3 is TGTGCCAGCTCACTCACCGGGCTACAGGGAACTGAAGCTTTCTTT. Translated: CASSLTGLQGTEAFF.